This T cell receptor (beta chain) derives from a study of tumor-infiltrating lymphocytes in primary liver carcinoma. Constant-region priming of roughly 500 ng total RNA yielded TCR beta cDNA. Three rounds of nested multiplex PCR with slightly modified ARM-PCR produced TCR beta libraries. The first two PCR rounds used TRBV1-TRBV30 forward primers with a C-beta reverse primer, nine to ten cycles each. TCRdb fed the multiplex PCR reads into MiXCR, producing one record per CDR3 protein. The table records tens of thousands of distinct CDR3 sequences, around 79% of them present only once. Looked up from germline, CDR1 is SGHAT and CDR2 is FQDESV (reference sequence). This CDR3 has 17 amino acids. Without any cell sorting, about 20-31 mg of bulk tissue yielded co-extracted RNA and DNA. Sampling was performed at five separate regions of each tumor. Turning to this clonotype: An end of the junction differs from the germline gene, which may be a read error.

The rearrangement joins TRBV11-1 to TRBJ2-1; TRBD2 agrees at 9 bases. Sequencing was carried out using liver tumor tissue from sampling region 3. Stated subset: tumor region T3, left-lateral pole. This clonotype was sampled from a man between 40 and 49 years old with primary liver carcinoma and hepatitis B virus infection. CDR3 residues: CASSLGLAGEVDIEEFF. CDR3 nucleotide sequence: TGTGCCAGCAGCCTGGGATTAGCGGGAGAAGTTGACATTGAGGAGTTCTTC.